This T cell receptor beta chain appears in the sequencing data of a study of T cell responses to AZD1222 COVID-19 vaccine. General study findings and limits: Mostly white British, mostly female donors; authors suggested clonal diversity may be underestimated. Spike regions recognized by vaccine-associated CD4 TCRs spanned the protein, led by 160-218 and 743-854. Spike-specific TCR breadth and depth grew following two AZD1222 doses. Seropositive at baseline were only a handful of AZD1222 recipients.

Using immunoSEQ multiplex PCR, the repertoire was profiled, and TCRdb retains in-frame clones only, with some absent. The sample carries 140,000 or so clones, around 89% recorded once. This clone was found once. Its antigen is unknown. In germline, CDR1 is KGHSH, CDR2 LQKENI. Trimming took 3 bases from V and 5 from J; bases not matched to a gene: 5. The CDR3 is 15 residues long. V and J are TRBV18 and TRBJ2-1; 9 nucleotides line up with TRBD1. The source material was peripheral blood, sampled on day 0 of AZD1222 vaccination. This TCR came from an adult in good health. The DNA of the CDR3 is TGTGCCAGCTCACCCTGGACAGGGGCCAACAATGAGCAGTTCTTC. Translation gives CASSPWTGANNEQFF.